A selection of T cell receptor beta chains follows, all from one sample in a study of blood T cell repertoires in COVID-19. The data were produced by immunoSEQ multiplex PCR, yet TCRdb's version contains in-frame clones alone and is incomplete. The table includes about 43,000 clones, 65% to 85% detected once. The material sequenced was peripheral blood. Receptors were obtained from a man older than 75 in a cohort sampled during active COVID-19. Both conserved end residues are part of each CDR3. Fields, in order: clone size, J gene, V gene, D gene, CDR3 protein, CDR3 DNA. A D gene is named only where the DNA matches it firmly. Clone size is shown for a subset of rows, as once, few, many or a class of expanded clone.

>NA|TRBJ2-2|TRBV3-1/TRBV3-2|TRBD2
CASSRGGAAGELFF
TGTGCCAGCAGCCGCGGGGGGGCTGCCGGGGAGCTGTTTTTT
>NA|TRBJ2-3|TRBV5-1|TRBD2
CASSLPGGLAQYF
TGCGCCAGCAGCTTGCCGGGGGGGCTGGCGCAGTATTTT
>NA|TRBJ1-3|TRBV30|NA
CAWGRGSGNTIYF
TGTGCCTGGGGGAGGGGGTCTGGAAACACCATATATTTT
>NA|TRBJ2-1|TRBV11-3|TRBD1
CASSARQGAGNEQFF
TGTGCCAGCAGCGCTAGACAGGGGGCTGGAAATGAGCAGTTCTTC
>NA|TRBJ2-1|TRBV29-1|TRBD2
CSVEGFGGRAYNEQFF
TGCAGCGTTGAGGGTTTTGGCGGGAGGGCCTACAATGAGCAGTTCTTC
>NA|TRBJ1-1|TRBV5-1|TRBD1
CASLQGPDTEAFF
TGCGCCAGCCTACAGGGGCCCGACACTGAAGCTTTCTTT
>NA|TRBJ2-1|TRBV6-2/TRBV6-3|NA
CASSYSRHNEQFF
TGTGCCAGCAGTTACTCGCGTCACAATGAGCAGTTCTTC
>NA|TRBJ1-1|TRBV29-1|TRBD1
CSVDRGTEAFF
TGCAGCGTAGACAGGGGGACTGAAGCTTTCTTT
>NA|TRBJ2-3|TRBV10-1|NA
CASSDSPSTDTQYF
TGCGCCAGCAGTGATAGCCCGAGCACAGATACGCAGTATTTT
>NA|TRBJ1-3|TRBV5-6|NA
CASSAQRSTGNTIYF
TGTGCCAGCAGCGCCCAGCGGAGTACTGGAAACACCATATATTTT
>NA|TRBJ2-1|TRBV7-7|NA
CASSFMVSSYNEQFF
TGTGCCAGCAGCTTTATGGTGAGCTCCTACAATGAGCAGTTCTTC
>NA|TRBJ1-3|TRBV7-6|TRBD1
CASSSHAGTGGGNTIYF
TGTGCCAGCAGCTCGCACGCCGGGACAGGGGGTGGAAACACCATATATTTT
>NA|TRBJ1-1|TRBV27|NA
CASRAGRVTEAFF
TGTGCCAGCAGGGCGGGACGCGTCACTGAAGCTTTCTTT
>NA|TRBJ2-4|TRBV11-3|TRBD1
CASSGDRGNIQYF
TGTGCCAGCAGCGGAGACAGGGGAAACATTCAGTACTTC
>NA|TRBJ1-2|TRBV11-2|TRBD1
CASSSQAGGNYGYTF
TGTGCCAGCAGCTCTCAAGCAGGGGGGAACTATGGCTACACCTTC
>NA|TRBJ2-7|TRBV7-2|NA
CASSSLDAASSYEQYF
TGTGCCAGCAGTTCCTTAGATGCAGCGAGCTCCTACGAGCAGTACTTC
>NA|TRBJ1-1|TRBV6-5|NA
CASSYSLNTEAFF
TGTGCCAGCAGTTACAGCCTGAACACTGAAGCTTTCTTT
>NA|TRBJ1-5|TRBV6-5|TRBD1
CASSSTGKGQPQHF
TGTGCCAGCAGTTCGACAGGGAAGGGTCAGCCCCAGCATTTT
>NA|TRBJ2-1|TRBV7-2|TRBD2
CASSLVASGSYNEQFF
TGTGCCAGCAGCTTAGTGGCTAGCGGGAGTTACAATGAGCAGTTCTTC
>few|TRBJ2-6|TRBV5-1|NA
CASSLRVTDSGANVLTF
TGCGCCAGCAGCTTGAGGGTGACAGACTCTGGGGCCAACGTCCTGACTTTC
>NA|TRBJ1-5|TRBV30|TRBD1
CAWTGQGSKQPQHF
TGTGCCTGGACTGGACAGGGGTCCAAACAGCCCCAGCATTTT
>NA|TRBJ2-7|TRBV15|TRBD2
CATSIRLAKSYEQYF
TGTGCCACCAGCATACGACTAGCTAAGTCCTACGAGCAGTACTTC
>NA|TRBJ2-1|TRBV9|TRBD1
CASSTRQGAGNEQFF
TGTGCCAGCAGCACCCGCCAGGGGGCAGGGAATGAGCAGTTCTTC
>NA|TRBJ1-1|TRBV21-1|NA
CASSKLTATDGNTEAFF
TGTGCCAGCAGCAAATTGACGGCTACAGATGGGAACACTGAAGCTTTCTTT
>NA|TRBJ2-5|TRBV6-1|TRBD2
CASSARLAGVGETQYF
TGTGCCAGCAGTGCAAGACTAGCGGGGGTGGGAGAGACCCAGTACTTC
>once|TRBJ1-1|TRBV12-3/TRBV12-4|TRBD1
CASSLDRVVAFF
TGTGCCAGCAGCTTAGACAGGGTGGTAGCTTTCTTT
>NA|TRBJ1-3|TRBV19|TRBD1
CASNGQGVAGNTIYF
TGTGCCAGTAATGGACAGGGGGTTGCTGGAAACACCATATATTTT
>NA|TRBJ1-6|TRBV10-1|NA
CASSEPGLRAPLHF
TGCGCCAGCAGTGAGCCGGGACTGCGGGCCCCCCTCCACTTT
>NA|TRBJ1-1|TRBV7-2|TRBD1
CASSYRDRGTEAFF
TGTGCCAGCAGCTACCGGGACAGGGGCACTGAAGCTTTCTTT
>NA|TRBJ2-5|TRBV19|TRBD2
CASSLRGRTSGDQETQYF
TGTGCCAGTAGTCTCCGTGGGAGGACTAGCGGGGACCAAGAGACCCAGTACTTC
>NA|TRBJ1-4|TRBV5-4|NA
CASSLAKGGEKLFF
TGTGCCAGCAGCTTGGCCAAGGGAGGGGAAAAACTGTTTTTT
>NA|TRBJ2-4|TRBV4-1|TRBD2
CASSQAIAGSGNIQYF
TGCGCCAGCAGCCAAGCTATAGCGGGGAGTGGAAACATTCAGTACTTC
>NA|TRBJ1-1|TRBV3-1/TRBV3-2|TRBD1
CASSQKQGAQAFF
TGTGCCAGCAGCCAAAAACAGGGGGCGCAGGCTTTCTTT
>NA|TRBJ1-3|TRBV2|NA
CASSEVGGHGNTIYF
TGTGCCAGCAGTGAAGTCGGGGGTCATGGAAACACCATATATTTT
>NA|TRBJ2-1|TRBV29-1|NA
CSVEDGRGASYNEQFF
TGCAGCGTTGAAGATGGCAGGGGAGCCTCCTACAATGAGCAGTTCTTC
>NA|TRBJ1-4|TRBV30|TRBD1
CAWSHWTGSRGEKLFF
TGTGCCTGGAGTCACTGGACAGGGTCGCGCGGTGAAAAACTGTTTTTT
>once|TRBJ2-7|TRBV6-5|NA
CASSYKGTMLYEQYF
TGTGCCAGCAGTTACAAAGGGACAATGCTTTACGAGCAGTACTTC
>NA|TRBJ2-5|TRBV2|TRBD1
CASSQQGGETQYF
TGTGCCAGCAGTCAACAGGGGGGCGAGACCCAGTACTTC
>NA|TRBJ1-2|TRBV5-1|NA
CASSLGQASYGYTF
TGCGCCAGCAGCTTGGGACAGGCTTCCTATGGCTACACCTTC
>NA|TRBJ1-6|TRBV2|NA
CASSVGPINSPLHF
TGTGCCAGCAGTGTTGGGCCTATAAATTCACCCCTCCACTTT
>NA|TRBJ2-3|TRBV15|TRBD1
CATSSETGGTDTQYF
TGTGCCACCAGCAGCGAGACAGGGGGCACAGATACGCAGTATTTT
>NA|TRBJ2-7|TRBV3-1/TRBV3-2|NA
CASSRKGGGYEQYF
TGTGCCAGCAGTCGAAAGGGAGGGGGCTACGAGCAGTACTTC
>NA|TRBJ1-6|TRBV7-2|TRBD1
CASSLLPGQGDSPLHF
TGTGCCAGCAGCTTACTCCCGGGACAGGGGGATTCACCCCTCCACTTT
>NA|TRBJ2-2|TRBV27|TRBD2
CASSLGGLGSGELFF
TGTGCCAGCAGTTTGGGGGGACTAGGATCCGGGGAGCTGTTTTTT
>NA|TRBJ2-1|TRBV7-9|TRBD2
CASSPDGGGRTYNEQFF
TGTGCCAGCAGCCCTGATGGAGGCGGGAGAACCTACAATGAGCAGTTCTTC
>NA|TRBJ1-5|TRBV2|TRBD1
CASSRDRGRDQPQHF
TGTGCCAGCAGCCGGGACAGGGGGCGAGATCAGCCCCAGCATTTT
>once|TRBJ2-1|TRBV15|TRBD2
CATSRVTSGSNEQFF
TGTGCCACCAGCAGAGTGACTAGCGGGAGTAATGAGCAGTTCTTC
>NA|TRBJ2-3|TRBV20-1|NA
CSARDIDTQYF
TGCAGTGCTAGAGACATAGATACGCAGTATTTT
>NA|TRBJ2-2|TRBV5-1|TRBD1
CASSFGTGWTGELFF
TGCGCCAGCAGCTTCGGGACAGGGTGGACCGGGGAGCTGTTTTTT
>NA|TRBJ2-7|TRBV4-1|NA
CASSQERQGYGQYF
TGCGCCAGCAGCCAAGAAAGGCAGGGCTACGGGCAGTACTTC
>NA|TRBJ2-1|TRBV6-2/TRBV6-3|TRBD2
CASSLTSGRWDEQFF
TGTGCCAGCAGCCTGACTAGCGGGAGGTGGGATGAGCAGTTCTTC
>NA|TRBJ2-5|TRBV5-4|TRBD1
CASSPDRGRQTQYF
TGTGCCAGCAGCCCGGACAGGGGGCGCCAGACCCAGTACTTC
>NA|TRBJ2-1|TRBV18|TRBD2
CASSPPSRGGPAEQFF
TGTGCCAGCTCACCACCGTCGCGGGGGGGCCCGGCTGAGCAGTTCTTC